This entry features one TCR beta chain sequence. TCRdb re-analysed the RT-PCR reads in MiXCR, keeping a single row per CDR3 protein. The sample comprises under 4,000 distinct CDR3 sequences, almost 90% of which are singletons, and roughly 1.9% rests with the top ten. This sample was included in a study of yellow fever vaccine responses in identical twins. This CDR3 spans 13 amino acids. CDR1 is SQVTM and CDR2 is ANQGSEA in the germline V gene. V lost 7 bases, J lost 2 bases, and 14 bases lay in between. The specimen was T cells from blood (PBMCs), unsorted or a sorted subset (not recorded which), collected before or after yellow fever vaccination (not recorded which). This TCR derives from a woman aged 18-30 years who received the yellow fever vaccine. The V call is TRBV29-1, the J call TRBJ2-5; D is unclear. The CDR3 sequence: CSALPQTQETQYF. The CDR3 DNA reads TGCAGCGCCCTACCTCAAACACAAGAGACCCAGTACTTC.